This T cell receptor (beta chain) emerged from a study of T cell changes during pregnancy in multiple sclerosis. V gave up 3 bases and J gave up 2 bases; unmatched junction bases: 9. The length of the CDR3 is 16 residues. CDR1 is MDHEN, CDR2 SYDVKM, per germline. Sequencing was performed with immunoSEQ multiplex PCR; in TCRdb, only in-frame clones are kept and a portion is missing. The profile shows approximately 97,000 clones, 90% to 95% of them singletons. The sequencing used peripheral blood, collected after pregnancy. The chain has TRBV28 and TRBJ2-7; 8 positions agree with TRBD1. This receptor was identified in a female donor in good health, enrolled as a control in a pregnancy study. This CDR3 is CASSFLRTGRTYEQYF. Here the CDR3 DNA reads TGTGCCAGCAGTTTTCTTCGGACAGGGAGAACCTACGAGCAGTACTTC.